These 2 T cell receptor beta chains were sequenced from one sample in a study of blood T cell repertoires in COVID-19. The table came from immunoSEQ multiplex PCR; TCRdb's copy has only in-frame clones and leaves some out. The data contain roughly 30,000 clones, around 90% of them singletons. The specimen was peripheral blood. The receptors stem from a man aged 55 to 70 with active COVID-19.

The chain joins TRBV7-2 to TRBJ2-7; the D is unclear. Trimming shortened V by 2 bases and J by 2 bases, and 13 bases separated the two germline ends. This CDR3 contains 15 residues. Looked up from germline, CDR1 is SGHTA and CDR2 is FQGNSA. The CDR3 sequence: CASSLFSGRTYEQYF. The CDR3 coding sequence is TGTGCCAGCAGCTTATTCTCAGGCAGAACCTACGAGCAGTACTTC.

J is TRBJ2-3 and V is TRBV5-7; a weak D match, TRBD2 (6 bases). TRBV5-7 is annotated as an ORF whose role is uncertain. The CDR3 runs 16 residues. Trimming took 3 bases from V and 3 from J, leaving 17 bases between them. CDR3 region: CASSSWGLLATDTQYF. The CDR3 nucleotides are TGTGCCAGCAGCTCCTGGGGACTCCTCGCGACAGATACGCAGTATTTT.